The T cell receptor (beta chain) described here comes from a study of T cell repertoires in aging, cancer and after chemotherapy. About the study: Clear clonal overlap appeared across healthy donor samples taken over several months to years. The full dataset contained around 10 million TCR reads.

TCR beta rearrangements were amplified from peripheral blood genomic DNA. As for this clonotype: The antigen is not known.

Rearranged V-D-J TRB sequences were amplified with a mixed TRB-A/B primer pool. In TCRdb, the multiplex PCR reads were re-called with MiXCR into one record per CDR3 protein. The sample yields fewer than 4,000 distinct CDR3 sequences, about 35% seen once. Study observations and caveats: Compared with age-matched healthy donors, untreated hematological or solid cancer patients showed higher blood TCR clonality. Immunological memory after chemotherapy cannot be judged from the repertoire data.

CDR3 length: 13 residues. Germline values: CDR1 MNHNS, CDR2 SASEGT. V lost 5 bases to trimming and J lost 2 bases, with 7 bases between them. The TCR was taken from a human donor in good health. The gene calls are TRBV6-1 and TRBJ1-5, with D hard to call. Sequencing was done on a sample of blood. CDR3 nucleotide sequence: TGTGCCAGCAGTTCCCAGGGCAATCAGCCCCAGCATTTT. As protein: CASSSQGNQPQHF.